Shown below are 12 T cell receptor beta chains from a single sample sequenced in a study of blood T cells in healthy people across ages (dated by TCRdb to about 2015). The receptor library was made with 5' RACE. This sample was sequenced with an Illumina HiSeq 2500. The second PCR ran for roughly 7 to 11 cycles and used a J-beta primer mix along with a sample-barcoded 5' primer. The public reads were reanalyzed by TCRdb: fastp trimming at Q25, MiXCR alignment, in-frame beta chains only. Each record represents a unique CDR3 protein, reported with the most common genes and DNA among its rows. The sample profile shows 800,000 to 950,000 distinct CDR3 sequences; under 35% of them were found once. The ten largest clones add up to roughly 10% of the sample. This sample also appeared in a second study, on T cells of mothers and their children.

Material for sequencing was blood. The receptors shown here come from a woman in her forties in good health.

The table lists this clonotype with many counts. DNA of the CDR3: TGTGCCAGCAGTCTTGGACAGGTCTATAATTCACCCCTCCACTTT. Encoded protein: CASSLGQVYNSPLHF. The chain employs TRBV27 and TRBJ1-6; 7 bases are shared with TRBD1. The CDR3 consists of 15 residues. J gave up 3 bases and V 5 bases, and 4 bases lay outside the gene matches. The germline V gene encodes CDR1 MNHEY and CDR2 SMNVEV (reference sequence).

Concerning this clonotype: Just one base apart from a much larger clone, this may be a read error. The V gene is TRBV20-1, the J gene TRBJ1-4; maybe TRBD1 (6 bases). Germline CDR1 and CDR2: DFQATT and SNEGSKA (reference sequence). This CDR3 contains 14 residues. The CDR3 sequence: CGAPNRAGGEKLFF. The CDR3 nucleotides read TGCGGTGCGCCTAACAGGGCCGGCGGAGAAAAACTGTTTTTT.

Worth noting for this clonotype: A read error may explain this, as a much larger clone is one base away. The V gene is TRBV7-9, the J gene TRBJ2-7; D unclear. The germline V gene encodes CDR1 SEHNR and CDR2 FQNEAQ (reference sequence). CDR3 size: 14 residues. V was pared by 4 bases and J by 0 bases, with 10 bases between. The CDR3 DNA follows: TGTGCCAGCAGCTGGGCCCTGAGCTCCTACGAGCAGTACTTC. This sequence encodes CASSWALSSYEQYF.

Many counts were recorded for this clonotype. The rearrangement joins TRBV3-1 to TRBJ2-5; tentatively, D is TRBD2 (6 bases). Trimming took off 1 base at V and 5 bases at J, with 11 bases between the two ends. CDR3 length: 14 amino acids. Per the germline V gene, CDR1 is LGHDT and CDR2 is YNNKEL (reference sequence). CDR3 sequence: CASSQGGTRETQYF. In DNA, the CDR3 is TGTGCCAGCAGCCAAGGCGGGACCCGGGAGACCCAGTACTTC.

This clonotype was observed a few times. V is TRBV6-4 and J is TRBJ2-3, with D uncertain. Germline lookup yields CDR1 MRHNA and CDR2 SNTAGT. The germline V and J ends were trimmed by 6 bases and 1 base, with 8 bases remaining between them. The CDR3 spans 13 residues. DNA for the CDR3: TGTGCCAGCAGGGATTTTGGCACAGATACGCAGTATTTT. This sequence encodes CASRDFGTDTQYF.

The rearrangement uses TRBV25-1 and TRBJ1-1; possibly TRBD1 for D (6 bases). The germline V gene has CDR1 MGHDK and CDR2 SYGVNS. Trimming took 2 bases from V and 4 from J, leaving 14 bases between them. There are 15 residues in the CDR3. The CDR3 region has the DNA TGTGCCAGCAGTGAAGCATCAAGAGGGGGCACTGAAGCTTTCTTT. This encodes CASSEASRGGTEAFF. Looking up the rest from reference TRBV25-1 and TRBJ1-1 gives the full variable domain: EADIYQTPRYLVIGTGKKITLECSQTMGHDKMYWYQQDPGMELHLIHYSYGVNSTEKGDLSSESTVSRIRTEHFPLTLESARPSHTSQYLCASSEASRGGTEAFFGQGTRLTVV.

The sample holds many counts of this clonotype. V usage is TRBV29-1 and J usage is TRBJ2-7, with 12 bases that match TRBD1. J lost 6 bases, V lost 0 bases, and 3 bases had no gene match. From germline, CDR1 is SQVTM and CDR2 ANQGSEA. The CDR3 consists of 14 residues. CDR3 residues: CSVEDRDRGREQYF. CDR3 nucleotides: TGCAGCGTTGAAGATAGGGACAGGGGGCGCGAGCAGTACTTC.

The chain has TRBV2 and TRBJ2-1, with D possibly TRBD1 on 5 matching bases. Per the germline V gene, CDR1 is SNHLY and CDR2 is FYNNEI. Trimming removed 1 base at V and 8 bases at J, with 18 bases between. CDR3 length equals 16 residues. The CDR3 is CASSEDRSEVGDEQFF. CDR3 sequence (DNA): TGTGCCAGCAGTGAAGATAGGAGCGAGGTAGGGGATGAGCAGTTCTTC.

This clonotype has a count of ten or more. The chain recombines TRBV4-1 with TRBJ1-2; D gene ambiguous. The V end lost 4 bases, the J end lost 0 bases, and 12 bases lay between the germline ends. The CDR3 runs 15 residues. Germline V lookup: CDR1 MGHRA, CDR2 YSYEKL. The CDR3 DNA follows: TGCGCCAGCAGCCCCGGACCGGGATCTAACTATGGCTACACCTTC. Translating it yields CASSPGPGSNYGYTF.

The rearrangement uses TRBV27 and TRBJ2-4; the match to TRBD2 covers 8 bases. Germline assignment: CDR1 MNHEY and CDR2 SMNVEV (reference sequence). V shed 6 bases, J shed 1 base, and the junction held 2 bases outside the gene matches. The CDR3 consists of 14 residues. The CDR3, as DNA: TGTGCCAGCAGAGCTAGCGGGGCCAAAAACATTCAGTACTTC. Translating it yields CASRASGAKNIQYF.

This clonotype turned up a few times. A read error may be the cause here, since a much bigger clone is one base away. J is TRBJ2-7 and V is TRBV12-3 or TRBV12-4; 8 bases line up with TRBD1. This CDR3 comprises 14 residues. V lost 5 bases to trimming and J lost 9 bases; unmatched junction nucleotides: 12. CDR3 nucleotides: TGTGCCAGCAGTAATGACAGGGGATTCAACGGGCAGTACTTC. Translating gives CASSNDRGFNGQYF.

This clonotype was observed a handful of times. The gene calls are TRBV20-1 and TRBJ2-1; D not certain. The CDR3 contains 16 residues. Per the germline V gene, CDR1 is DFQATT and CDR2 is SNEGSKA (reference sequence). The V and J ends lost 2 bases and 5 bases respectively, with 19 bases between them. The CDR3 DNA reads TGCAGTGCTAGACCCCGACTCCTCCTACTACACAATGAGCAGTTCTTC. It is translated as CSARPRLLLLHNEQFF.